One sample yielded the 2 T cell receptor beta chains listed below, sequenced in a study of Graves' ophthalmopathy and Graves' hyperthyroidism. Investigators amplified TCR beta CDR3 regions from RNA transcripts. The workflow started with a first-round RT-PCR run with HTBI primers and then moved on to a second-round multiplex PCR. TCRdb fed the multiplex PCR reads into MiXCR, producing one record per CDR3 protein. The table records over a million distinct CDR3 sequences, roughly two fifths of them present only once. Sequenced: peripheral blood or thyroid tissue (not recorded which). These receptor sequences come from an adult man with Graves' hyperthyroidism.

This clonotype was observed a few times. The chain uses TRBV12-3 or TRBV12-4 and TRBJ2-5; no clear D. CDR3 length: 12 amino acids. Trimming shortened V by 2 bases and J by 7 bases, and 8 bases separated the two germline ends. The CDR3 loop reads CASSLFESTQYF. CDR3 nucleotide sequence: TGTGCCAGCAGTTTATTTGAATCGACCCAGTACTTC.

This clonotype was seen many times. CDR3 nucleotide sequence: TGTGCCAGCAGTTACTCGCGGACTAAAGAGACCCAGTACTTC. It specifies CASSYSRTKETQYF. V is TRBV6-6 and J is TRBJ2-5, with D possibly being TRBD2 (6 bases). The CDR3 runs to 14 residues. V lost 0 bases and J 3 bases, leaving 8 bases between the germline ends. CDR1 and CDR2 (germline): MNHNY, SVGAGI (reference sequence).